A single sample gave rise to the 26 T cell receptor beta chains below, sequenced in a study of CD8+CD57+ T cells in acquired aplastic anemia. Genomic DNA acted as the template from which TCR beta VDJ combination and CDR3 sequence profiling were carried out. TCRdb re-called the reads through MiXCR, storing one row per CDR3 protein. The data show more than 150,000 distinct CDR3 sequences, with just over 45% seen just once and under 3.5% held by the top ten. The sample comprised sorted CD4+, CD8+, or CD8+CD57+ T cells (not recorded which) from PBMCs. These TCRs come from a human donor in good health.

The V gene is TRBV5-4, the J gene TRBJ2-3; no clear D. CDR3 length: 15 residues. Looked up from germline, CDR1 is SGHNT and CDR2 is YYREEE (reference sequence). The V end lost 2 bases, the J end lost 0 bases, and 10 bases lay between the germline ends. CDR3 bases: TGTGCCAGCAGCTTTTTCCCCCAAAGCACAGATACGCAGTATTTT. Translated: CASSFFPQSTDTQYF.

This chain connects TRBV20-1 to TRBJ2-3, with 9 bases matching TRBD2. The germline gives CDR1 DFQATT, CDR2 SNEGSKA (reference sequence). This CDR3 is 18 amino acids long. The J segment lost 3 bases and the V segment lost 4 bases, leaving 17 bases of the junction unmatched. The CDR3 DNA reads TGCAGTGCTAAAAGGCTAGCGGGACCCGGGGGGAGGACAGATACGCAGTATTTT. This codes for CSAKRLAGPGGRTDTQYF.

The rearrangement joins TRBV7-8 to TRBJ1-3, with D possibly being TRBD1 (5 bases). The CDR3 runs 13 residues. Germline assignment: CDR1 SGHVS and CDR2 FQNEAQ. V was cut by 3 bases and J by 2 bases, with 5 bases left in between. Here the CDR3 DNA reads TGTGCCAGCAGCTTGGACACTGGAAACACCATATATTTT. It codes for CASSLDTGNTIYF.

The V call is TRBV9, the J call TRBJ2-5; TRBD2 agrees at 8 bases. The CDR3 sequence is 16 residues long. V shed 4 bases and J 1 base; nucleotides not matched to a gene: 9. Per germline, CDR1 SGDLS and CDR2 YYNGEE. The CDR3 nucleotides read TGTGCCAGCAGCAGCCGGGGGGGGAGCGCCCAAGAGACCCAGTACTTC. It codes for CASSSRGGSAQETQYF. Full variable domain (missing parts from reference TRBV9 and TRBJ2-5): DSGVTQTPKHLITATGQRVTLRCSPRSGDLSVYWYQQSLDQGLQFLIQYYNGEERAKGNILERFSAQQFPDLHSELNLSSLELGDSALYFCASSSRGGSAQETQYFGPGTRLLVL.

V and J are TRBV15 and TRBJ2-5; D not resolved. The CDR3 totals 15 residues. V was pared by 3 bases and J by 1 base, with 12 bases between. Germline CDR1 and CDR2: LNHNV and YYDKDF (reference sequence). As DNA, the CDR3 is TGTGCCACCAGCAGGGATGGACGGGTCCAAGAGACCCAGTACTTC. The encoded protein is CATSRDGRVQETQYF. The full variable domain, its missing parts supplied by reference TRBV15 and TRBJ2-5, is DAMVIQNPRYQVTQFGKPVTLSCSQTLNHNVMYWYQQKSSQAPKLLFHYYDKDFNNEADTPDNFQSRRPNTSFCFLDIRSPGLGDTAMYLCATSRDGRVQETQYFGPGTRLLVL.

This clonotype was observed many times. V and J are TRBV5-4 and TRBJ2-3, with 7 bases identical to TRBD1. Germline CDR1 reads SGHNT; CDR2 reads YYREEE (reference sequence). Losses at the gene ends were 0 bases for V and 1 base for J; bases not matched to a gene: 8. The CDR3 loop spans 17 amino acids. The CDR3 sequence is CASSLGLGTAGTDTQYF. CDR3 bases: TGTGCCAGCAGCTTGGGCCTCGGGACAGCAGGCACAGATACGCAGTATTTT.

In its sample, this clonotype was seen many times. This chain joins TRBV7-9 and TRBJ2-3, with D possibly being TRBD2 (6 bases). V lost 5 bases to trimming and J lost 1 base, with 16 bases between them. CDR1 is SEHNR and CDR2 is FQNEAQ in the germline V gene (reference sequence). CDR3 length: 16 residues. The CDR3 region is CASSQGLNPGTDTQYF. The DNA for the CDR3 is TGTGCCAGCAGCCAGGGACTCAATCCAGGCACAGATACGCAGTATTTT.

The CDR3 protein is CATRQGIMNTEAFF. The CDR3 bases are TGTGCCACCAGACAGGGGATCATGAACACTGAAGCTTTCTTT. This chain links TRBV15 with TRBJ1-1, with TRBD1 identical over 7 bases. The CDR3 has 14 residues. Trimming cost V 6 bases and J 0 bases; bases outside gene matches: 4. Germline V gives CDR1 LNHNV, CDR2 YYDKDF (reference sequence).

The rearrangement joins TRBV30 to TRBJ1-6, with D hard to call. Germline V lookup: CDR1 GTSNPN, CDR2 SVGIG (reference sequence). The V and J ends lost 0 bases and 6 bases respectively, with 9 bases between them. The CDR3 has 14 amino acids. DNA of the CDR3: TGTGCCTGGAGTGTTCCGACCAGTAATTCACCCCTCCACTTT. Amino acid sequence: CAWSVPTSNSPLHF.

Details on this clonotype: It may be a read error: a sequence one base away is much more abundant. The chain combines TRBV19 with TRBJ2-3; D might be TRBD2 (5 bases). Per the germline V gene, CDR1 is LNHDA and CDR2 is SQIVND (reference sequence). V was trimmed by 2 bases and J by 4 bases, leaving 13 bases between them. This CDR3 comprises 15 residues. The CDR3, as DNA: TGTGCCAGTAGTATATTTCGACTGGAGGCAGATACGCAGTATTTT. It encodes CASSIFRLEADTQYF.

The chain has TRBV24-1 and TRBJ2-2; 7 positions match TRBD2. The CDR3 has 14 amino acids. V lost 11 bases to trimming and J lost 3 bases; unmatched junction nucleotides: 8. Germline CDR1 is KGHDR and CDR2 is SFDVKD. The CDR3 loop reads CASCVREYTGELFF. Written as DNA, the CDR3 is TGTGCCAGCTGTGTGCGGGAGTACACCGGGGAGCTGTTTTTT.

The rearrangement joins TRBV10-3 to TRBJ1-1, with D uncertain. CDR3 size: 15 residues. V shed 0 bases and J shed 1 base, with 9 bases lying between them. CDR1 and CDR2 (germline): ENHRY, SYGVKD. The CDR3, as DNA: TGTGCCATCAGTGAGTCCGGGCTAAAGAACACTGAAGCTTTCTTT. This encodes CAISESGLKNTEAFF.

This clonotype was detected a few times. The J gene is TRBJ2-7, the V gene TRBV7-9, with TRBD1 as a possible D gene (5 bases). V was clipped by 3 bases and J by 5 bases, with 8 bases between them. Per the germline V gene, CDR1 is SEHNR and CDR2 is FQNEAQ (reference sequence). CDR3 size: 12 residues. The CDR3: CASSFLGDEQYF. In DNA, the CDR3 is TGTGCCAGCAGCTTTCTAGGGGACGAGCAGTACTTC.

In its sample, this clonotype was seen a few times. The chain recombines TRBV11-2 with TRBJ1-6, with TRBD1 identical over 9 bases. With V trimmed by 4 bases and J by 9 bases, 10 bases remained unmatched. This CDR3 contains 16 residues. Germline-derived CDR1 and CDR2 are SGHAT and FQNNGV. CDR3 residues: CASSSTHPGQGSPLHF. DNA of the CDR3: TGTGCCAGCAGCTCCACCCACCCGGGACAGGGTTCACCCCTCCACTTT.

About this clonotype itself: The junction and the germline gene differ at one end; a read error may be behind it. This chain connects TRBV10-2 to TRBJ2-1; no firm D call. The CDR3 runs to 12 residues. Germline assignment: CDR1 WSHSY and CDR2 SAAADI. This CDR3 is CASSEVRNEQFF. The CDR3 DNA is TGTGCCAGCAGTGAAGTTCGGAATGAGCAGTTCTTC.

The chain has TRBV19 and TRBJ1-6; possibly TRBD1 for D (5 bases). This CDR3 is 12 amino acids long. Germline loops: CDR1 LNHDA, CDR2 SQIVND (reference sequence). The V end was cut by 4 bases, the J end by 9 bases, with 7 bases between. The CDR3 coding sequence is TGTGCCAGTAGTACCCAGGGTTCACCCCTCCACTTT. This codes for CASSTQGSPLHF.

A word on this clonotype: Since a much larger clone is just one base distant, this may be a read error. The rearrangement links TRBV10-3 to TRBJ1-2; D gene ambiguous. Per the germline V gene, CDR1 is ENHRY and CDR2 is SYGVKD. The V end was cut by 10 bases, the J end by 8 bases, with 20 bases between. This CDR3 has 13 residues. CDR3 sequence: CASGVESGSGYTF. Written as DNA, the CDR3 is TGTGCCAGCGGTGTCGAATCGGGAAGCGGCTACACCTTC.

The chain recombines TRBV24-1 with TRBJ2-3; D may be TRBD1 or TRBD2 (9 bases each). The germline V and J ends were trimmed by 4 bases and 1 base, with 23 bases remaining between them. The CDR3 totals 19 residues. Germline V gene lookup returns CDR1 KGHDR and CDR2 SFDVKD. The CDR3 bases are TGTGCCACCAGTGACCCTAGCGGGACAGGGAAAGGGGGCACAGATACGCAGTATTTT. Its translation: CATSDPSGTGKGGTDTQYF.

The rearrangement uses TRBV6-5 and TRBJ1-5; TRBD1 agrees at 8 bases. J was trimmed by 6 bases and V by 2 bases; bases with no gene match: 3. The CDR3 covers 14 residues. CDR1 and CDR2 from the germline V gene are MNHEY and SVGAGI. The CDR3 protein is CASSYVGQGQPQHF. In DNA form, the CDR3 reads TGTGCCAGCAGTTACGTCGGACAGGGTCAGCCCCAGCATTTT.

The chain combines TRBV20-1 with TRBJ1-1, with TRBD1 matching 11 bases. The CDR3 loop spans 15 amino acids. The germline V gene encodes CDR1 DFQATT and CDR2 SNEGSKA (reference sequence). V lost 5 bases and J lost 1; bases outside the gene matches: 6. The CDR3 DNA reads TGCAGTGCTTTCGGGACAGGGGGATCGAACACTGAAGCTTTCTTT. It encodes CSAFGTGGSNTEAFF.

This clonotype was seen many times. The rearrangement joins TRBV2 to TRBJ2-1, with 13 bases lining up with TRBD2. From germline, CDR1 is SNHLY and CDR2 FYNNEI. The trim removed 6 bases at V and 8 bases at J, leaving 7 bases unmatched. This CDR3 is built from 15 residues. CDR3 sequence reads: CASRGRTSGSHEQFF. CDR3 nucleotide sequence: TGTGCCAGCAGAGGTAGGACTAGCGGGAGCCATGAGCAGTTCTTC.

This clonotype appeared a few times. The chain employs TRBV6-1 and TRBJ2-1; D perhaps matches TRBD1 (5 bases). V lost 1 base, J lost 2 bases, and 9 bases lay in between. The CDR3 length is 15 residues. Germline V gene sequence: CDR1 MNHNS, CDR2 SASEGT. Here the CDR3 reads CASSEVRGAYNEQFF. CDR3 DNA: TGTGCCAGCAGTGAAGTTAGGGGCGCCTACAATGAGCAGTTCTTC.

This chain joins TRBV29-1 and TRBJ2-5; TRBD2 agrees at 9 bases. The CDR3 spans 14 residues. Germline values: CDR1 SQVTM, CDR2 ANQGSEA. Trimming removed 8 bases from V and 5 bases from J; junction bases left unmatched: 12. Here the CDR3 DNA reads TGCAGCTTGGCCACGTCTAGCGGGACGGAGACCCAGTACTTC. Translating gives CSLATSSGTETQYF. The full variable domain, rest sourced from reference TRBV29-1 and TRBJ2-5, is SAVISQKPSRDICQRGTSLTIQCQVDSQVTMMFWYRQQPGQSLTLIATANQGSEATYESGFVIDKFPISRPNLTFSTLTVSNMSPEDSSIYLCSLATSSGTETQYFGPGTRLLVL.

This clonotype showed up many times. CDR3 coding DNA: TGTGCCAGCAGCGGGGGACTACCCATTGAGACCCAGTACTTC. Encoded protein: CASSGGLPIETQYF. V usage is TRBV9 and J usage is TRBJ2-5, with 7 bases matching TRBD2. CDR1 and CDR2 from the germline V gene are SGDLS and YYNGEE. The CDR3 is 14 amino acids. V dropped 3 bases and J dropped 5; count of bases not matched to a gene: 7.

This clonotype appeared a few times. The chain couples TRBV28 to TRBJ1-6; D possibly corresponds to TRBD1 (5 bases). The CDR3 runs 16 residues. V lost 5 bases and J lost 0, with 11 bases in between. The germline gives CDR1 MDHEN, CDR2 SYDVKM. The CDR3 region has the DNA TGTGCCAGCAGTGGATACAGGAGCTCCTATAATTCACCCCTCCACTTT. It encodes CASSGYRSSYNSPLHF.

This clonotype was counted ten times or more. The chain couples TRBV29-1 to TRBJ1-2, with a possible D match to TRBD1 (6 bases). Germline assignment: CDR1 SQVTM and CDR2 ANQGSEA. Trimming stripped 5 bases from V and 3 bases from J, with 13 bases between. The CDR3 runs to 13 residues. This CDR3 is CSVFYRDDYGYTF. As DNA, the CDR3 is TGCAGCGTTTTTTACAGGGACGACTATGGCTACACCTTC.